This is a list of T cell receptor beta chains from one sample in a study of regulatory T cells in long-lasting Graves disease. TCRdb processed the multiplex PCR reads anew with MiXCR; each CDR3 protein has one entry. The repertoire holds 400,000 to 500,000 distinct CDR3 sequences, with 14% as singletons. These data are also associated with another study on T cells in Graves' hyperthyroidism and ophthalmopathy.

This sample comprised peripheral blood mononuclear cells (PBMCs), obtained at new diagnosis, from a patient treated with antithyroid drugs. The receptors originated from a woman in her forties or fifties with Graves disease. The CDR3 runs from the conserved cysteine through the conserved F or W.

>TRBJ2-1|TRBV5-1
CASSERGHEQFF
>TRBJ2-1|TRBV7-9
CASSPGQVSYEQFF
>TRBJ1-1|TRBV30
CAWRSGPGTGETFF
>TRBJ2-7|TRBV20-1
CSAKRAAEQYF
>TRBJ1-5|TRBV6-1
CASSEDGVLGNQPQHF
>TRBJ2-7|TRBV5-1
CASSSIAGASYEQYF
>TRBJ2-7|TRBV7-9
CASSLVSASYEQYF
>TRBJ2-3|TRBV7-9
CASSLGTSATDTQYF
>TRBJ2-1|TRBV2
CASRSLLAGGGEQFF
>TRBJ1-5|TRBV6-5
CASSYSRESNQPQHF
>TRBJ1-3|TRBV5-5
CASSPTGDGNTIYF
>TRBJ2-1|TRBV20-1
CSARTGGVDEQFF
>TRBJ2-7|TRBV9
CASSRDLEQYF
>TRBJ2-5|TRBV12-3/TRBV12-4
CASSLAASETQYF
>TRBJ2-2|TRBV5-1
CASSLATSGRTGELFF
>TRBJ1-4|TRBV4-2
CASSQVEQELEKLFF
>TRBJ1-1|TRBV5-1
CASSLRPGGRSFF
>TRBJ1-1|TRBV3-1
CASSPASGANTEAFF
>TRBJ2-5|TRBV3-1
CASSQGRGLQETQYF
>TRBJ2-1|TRBV2
CAITILAGRNEQFF
>TRBJ2-1|TRBV24-1
CATSDFGTSGRYSYNEQFF
>TRBJ1-6|TRBV10-3
CAISESGDSPLHF
>TRBJ2-7|TRBV29-1
CSVEDPENENSYEQYF
>TRBJ1-4|TRBV2
CASSAGGSFNEKLFF